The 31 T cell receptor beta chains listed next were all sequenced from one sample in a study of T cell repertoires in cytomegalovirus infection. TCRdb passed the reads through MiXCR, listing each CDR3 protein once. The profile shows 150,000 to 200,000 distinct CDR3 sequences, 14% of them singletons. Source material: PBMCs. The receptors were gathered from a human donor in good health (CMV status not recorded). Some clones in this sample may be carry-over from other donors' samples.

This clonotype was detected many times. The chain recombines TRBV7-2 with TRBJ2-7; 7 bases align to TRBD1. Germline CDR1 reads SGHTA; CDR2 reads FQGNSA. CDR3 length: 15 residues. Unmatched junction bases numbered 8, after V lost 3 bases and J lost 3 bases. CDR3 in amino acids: CASSLENRGFYEQYF. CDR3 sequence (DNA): TGTGCCAGCAGCTTGGAGAACAGGGGTTTCTACGAGCAGTACTTC.

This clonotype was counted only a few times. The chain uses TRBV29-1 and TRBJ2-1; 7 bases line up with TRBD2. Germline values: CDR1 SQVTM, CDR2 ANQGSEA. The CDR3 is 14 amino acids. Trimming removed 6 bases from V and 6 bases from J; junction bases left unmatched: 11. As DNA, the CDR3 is TGCAGCGTCTCCATAAGACTAGCTGGCAATGAGCAGTTCTTC. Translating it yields CSVSIRLAGNEQFF.

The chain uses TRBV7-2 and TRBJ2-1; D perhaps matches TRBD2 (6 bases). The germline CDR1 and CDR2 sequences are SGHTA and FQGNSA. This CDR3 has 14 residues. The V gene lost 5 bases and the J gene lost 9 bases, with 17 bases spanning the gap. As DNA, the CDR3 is TGTGCCAGCAGCCGGGACTCTAGTTCGGGTGAGCAGTTCTTC. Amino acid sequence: CASSRDSSSGEQFF.

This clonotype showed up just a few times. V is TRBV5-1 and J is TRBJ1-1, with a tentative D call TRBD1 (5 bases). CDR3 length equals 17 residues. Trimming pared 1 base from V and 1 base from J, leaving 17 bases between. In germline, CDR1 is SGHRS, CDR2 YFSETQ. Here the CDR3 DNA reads TGCGCCAGCAGCTTGTTCCTCGGGACGGCATCGAACACTGAAGCTTTCTTT. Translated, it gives CASSLFLGTASNTEAFF.

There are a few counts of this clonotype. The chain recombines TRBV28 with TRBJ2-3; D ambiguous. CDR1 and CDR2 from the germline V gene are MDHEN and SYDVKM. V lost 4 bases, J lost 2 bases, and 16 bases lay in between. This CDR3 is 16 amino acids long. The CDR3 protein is CASSSTQLRDTDTQYF. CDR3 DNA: TGTGCCAGCAGTTCGACCCAGCTAAGAGACACAGATACGCAGTATTTT.

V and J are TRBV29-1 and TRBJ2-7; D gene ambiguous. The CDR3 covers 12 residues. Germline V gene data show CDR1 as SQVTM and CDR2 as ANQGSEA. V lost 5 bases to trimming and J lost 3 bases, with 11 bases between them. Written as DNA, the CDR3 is TGCAGCGTTTGGCGATCCTTCTACGAGCAGTACTTC. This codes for CSVWRSFYEQYF.

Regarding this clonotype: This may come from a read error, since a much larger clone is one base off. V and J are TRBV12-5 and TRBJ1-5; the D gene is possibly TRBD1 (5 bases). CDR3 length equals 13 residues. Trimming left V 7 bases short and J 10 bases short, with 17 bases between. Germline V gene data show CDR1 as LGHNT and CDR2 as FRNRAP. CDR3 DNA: TGTGCTAGTGTTACCCGGGGGACGGGACCCCAGCATTTT. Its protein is CASVTRGTGPQHF. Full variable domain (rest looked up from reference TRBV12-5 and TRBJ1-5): DARVTQTPRHKVTEMGQEVTMRCQPILGHNTVFWYRQTMMQGLELLAYFRNRAPLDDSGMPKDRFSAEMPDATLATLKIQPSEPRDSAVYFCASVTRGTGPQHFGDGTRLSIL.

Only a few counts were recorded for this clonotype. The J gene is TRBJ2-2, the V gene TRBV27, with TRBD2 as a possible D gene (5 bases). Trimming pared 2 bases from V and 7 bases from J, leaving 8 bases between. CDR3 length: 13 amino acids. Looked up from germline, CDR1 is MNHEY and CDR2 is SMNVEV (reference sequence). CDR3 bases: TGTGCCAGCAGTTTAGGCCGGGACGGGGAGCTGTTTTTT. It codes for CASSLGRDGELFF.

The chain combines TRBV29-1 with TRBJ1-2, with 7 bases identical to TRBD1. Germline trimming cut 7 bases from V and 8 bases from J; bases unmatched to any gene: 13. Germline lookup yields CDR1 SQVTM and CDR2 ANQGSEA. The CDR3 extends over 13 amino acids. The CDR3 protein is CSATDRSAGGYTF. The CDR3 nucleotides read TGCAGCGCGACGGACAGGTCTGCGGGAGGCTACACCTTC.

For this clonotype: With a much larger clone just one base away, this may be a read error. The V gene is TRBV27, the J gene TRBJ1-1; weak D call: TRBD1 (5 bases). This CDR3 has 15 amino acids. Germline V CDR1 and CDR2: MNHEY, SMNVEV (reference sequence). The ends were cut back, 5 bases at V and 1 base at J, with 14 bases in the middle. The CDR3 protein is CASSRRNRRNTEAFF. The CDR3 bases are TGTGCCAGCAGTAGACGGAACAGGAGGAACACTGAAGCTTTCTTT.

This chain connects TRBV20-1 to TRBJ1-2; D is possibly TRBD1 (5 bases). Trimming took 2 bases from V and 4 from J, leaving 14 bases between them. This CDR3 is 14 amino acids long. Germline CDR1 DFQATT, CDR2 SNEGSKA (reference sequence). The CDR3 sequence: CSARLYRDGYGYTF. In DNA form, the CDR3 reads TGCAGTGCTAGACTGTATCGGGACGGCTATGGCTACACCTTC.

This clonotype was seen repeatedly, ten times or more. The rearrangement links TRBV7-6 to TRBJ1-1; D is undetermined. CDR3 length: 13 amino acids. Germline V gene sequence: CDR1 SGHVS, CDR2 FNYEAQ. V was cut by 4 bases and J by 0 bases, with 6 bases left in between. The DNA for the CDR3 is TGTGCCAGCAGCTCACGTCTGAACACTGAAGCTTTCTTT. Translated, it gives CASSSRLNTEAFF.

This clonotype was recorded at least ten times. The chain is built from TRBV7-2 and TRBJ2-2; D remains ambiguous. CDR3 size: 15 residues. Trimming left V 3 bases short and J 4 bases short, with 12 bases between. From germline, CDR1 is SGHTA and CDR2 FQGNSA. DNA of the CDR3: TGTGCCAGCAGCTTTAAAGTGATTTTCACCGGGGAGCTGTTTTTT. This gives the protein CASSFKVIFTGELFF.

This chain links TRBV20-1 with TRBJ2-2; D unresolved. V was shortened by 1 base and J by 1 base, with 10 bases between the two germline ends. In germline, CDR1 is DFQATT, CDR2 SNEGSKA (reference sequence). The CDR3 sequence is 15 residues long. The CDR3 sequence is CSARVGRRNTGELFF. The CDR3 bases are TGCAGTGCTAGAGTCGGACGGAGGAACACCGGGGAGCTGTTTTTT.

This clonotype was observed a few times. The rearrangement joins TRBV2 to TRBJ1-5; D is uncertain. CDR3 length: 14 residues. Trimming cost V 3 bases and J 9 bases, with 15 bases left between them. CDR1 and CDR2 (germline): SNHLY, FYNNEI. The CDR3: CASSEMYGNMPQHF. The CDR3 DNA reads TGTGCCAGCAGTGAGATGTACGGCAATATGCCCCAGCATTTT.

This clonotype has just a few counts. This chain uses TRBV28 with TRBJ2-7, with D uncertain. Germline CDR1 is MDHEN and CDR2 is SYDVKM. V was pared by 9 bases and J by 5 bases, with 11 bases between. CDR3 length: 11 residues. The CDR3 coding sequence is TGTGCCAGTCGTTACCGCGACGAGCAGTACTTC. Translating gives CASRYRDEQYF.

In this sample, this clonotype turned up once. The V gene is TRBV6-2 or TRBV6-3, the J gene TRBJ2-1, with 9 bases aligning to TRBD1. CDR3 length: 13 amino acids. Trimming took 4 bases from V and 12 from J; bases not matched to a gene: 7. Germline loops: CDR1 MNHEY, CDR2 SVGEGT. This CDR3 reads CASSFRDRAVQFF. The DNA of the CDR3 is TGTGCCAGCAGTTTCCGGGACAGGGCCGTGCAGTTCTTC.

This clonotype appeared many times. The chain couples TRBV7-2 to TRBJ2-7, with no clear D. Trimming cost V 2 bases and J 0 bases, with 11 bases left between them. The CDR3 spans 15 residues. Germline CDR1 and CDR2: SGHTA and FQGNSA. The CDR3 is CASSLSPGTSYEQYF. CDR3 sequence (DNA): TGTGCCAGCAGCTTATCACCCGGCACCTCCTACGAGCAGTACTTC.

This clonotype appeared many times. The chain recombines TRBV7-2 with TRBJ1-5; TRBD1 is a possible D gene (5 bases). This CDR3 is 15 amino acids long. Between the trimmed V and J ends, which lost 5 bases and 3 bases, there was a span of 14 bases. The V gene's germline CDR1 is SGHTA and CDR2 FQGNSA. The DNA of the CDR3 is TGTGCCAGCAGCCGGACACGACGGGACAATCAGCCCCAGCATTTT. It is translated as CASSRTRRDNQPQHF.

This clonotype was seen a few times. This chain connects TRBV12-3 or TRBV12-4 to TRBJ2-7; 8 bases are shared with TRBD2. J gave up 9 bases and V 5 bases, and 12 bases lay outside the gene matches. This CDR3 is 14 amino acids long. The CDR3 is CASSEQSGLAGQYF. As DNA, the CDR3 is TGTGCCAGCAGTGAACAAAGTGGCCTAGCGGGGCAGTACTTC.

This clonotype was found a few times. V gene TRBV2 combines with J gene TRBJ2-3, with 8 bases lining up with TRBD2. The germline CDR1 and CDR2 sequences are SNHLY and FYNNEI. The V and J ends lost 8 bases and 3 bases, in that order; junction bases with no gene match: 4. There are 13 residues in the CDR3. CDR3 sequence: CASAGGRTDTQYF. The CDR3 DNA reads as TGTGCCAGCGCGGGGGGTAGGACAGATACGCAGTATTTT.

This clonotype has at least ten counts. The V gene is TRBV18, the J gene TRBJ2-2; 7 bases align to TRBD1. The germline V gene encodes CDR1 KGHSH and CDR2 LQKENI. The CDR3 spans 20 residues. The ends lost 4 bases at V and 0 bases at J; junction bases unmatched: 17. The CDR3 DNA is TGTGCCAGCTCACGAGACCCCTGGACAGGCGGATCATCGAACACCGGGGAGCTGTTTTTT. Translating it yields CASSRDPWTGGSSNTGELFF.

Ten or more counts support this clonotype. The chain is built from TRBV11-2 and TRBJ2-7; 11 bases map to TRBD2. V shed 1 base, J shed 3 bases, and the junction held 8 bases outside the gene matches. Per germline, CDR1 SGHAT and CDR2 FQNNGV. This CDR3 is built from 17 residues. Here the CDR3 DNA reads TGTGCCAGCAGCTTAGCTCCCCACGGACTAGCGGGCTACGAGCAGTACTTC. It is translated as CASSLAPHGLAGYEQYF. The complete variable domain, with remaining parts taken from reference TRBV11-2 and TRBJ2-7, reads EAGVAQSPRYKIIEKRQSVAFWCNPISGHATLYWYQQILGQGPKLLIQFQNNGVVDDSQLPKDRFSAERLKGVDSTLKIQPAKLEDSAVYLCASSLAPHGLAGYEQYFGPGTRLTVT.

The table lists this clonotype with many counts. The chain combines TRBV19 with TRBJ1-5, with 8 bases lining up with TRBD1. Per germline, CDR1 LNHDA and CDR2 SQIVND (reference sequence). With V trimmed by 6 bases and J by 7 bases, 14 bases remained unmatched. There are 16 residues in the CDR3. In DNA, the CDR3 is TGTGCCAGTAGGCGGACAGACAGGGGCGAAATGCAGCCCCAGCATTTT. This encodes CASRRTDRGEMQPQHF.

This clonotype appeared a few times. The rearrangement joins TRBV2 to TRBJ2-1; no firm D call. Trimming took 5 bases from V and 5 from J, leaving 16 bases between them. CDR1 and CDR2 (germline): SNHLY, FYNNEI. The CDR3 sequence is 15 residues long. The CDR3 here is CASSHSATNNNEQFF. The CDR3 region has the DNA TGTGCCAGCAGTCACAGTGCAACCAATAACAATGAGCAGTTCTTC.

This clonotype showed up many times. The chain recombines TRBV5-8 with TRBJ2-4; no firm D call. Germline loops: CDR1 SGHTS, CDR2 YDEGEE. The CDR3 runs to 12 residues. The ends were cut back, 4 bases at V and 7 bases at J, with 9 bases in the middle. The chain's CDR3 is CASSPRRNIQYF. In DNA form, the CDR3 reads TGTGCCAGCAGCCCCCGTCGGAACATTCAGTACTTC.

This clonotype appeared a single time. The CDR3 DNA follows: TGCAGTGCTAGATCGCTGGGGGAGACCCAGTACTTC. Translated, it gives CSARSLGETQYF. The chain links TRBV20-1 to TRBJ2-5; D unclear. Germline lookup yields CDR1 DFQATT and CDR2 SNEGSKA (reference sequence). The CDR3 totals 12 residues. The V gene lost 2 bases and the J gene lost 5 bases, with 9 bases spanning the gap.

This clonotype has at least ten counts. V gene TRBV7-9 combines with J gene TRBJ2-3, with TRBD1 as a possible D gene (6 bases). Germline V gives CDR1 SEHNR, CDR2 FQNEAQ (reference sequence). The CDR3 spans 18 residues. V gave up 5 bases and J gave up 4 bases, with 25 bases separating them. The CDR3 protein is CASSPPITGTSGSDTQYF. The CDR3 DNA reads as TGTGCCAGCAGCCCCCCGATCACAGGGACCTCCGGGTCAGATACGCAGTATTTT.

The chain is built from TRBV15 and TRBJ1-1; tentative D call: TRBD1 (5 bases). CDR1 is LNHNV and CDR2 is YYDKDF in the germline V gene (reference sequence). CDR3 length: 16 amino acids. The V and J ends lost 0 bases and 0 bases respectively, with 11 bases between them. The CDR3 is CATSRDGLTVNTEAFF. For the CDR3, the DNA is TGTGCCACCAGCAGAGATGGGTTGACAGTGAACACTGAAGCTTTCTTT.

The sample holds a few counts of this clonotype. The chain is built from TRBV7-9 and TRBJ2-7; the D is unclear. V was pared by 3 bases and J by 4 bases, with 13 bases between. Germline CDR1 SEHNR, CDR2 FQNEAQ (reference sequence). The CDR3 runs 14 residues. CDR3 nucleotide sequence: TGTGCCAGCAGCTTTACAAATGGACCTTACGAGCAGTACTTC. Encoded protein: CASSFTNGPYEQYF.

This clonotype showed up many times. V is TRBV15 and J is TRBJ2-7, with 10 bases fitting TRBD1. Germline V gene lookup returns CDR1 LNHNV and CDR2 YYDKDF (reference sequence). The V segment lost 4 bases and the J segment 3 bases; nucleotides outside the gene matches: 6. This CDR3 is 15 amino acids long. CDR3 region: CATSTLDRGDYEQYF. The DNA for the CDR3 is TGTGCCACCAGCACCTTGGACAGGGGGGACTACGAGCAGTACTTC.